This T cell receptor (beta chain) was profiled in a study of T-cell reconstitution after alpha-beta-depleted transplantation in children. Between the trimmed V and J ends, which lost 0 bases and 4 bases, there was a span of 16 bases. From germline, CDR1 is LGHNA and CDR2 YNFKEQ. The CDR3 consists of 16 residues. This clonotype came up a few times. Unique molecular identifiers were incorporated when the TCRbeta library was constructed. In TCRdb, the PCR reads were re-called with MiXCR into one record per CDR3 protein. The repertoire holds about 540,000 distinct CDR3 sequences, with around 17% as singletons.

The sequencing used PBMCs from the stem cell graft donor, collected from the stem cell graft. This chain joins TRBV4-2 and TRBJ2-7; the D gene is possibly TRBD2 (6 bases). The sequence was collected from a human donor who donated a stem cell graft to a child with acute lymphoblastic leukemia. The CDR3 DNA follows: TGTGCCAGCAGCCAAGAAACGGCTAGCGCGAGGTACGAGCAGTACTTC. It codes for CASSQETASARYEQYF.